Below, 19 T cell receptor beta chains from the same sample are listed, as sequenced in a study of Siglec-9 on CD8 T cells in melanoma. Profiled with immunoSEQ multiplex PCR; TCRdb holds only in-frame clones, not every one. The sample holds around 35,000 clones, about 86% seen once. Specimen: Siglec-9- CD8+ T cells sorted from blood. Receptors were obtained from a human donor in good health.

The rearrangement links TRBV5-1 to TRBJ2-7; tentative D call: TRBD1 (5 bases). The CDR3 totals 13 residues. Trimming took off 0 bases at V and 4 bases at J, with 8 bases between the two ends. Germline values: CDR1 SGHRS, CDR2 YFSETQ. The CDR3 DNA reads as TGCGCCAGCAGCTTGGGGGGCGGATACGAGCAGTACTTC. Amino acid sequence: CASSLGGGYEQYF.

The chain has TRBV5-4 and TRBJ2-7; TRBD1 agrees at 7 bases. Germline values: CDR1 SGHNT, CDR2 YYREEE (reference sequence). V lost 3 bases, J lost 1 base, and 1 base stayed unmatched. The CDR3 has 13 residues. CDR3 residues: CASSYRGSYEQYF. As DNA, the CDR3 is TGTGCCAGCAGCTACAGGGGTTCCTACGAGCAGTACTTC.

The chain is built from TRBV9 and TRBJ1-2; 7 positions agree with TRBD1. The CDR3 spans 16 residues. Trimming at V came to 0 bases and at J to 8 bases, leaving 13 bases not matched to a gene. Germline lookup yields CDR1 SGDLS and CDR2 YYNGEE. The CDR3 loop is CASSVAQGGPTMGYTF. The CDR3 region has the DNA TGTGCCAGCAGCGTAGCTCAGGGGGGACCAACTATGGGCTACACCTTC.

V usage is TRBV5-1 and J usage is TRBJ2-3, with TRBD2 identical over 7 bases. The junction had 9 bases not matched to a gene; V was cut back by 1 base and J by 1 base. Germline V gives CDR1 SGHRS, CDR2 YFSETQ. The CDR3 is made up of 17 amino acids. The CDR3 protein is CASSLSGRAGRTDTQYF. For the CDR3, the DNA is TGCGCCAGCAGCTTGTCGGGGAGGGCCGGTCGCACAGATACGCAGTATTTT. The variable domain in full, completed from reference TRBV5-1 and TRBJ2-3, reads KAGVTQTPRYLIKTRGQQVTLSCSPISGHRSVSWYQQTPGQGLQFLFEYFSETQRNKGNFPGRFSGRQFSNSRSEMNVSTLELGDSALYLCASSLSGRAGRTDTQYFGPGTRLTVL.

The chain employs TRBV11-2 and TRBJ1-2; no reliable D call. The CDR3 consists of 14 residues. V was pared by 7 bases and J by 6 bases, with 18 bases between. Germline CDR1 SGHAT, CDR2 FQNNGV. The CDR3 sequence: CASTSVSAPDGYTF. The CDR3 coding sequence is TGTGCCAGCACCTCGGTGTCCGCCCCGGATGGCTACACCTTC.

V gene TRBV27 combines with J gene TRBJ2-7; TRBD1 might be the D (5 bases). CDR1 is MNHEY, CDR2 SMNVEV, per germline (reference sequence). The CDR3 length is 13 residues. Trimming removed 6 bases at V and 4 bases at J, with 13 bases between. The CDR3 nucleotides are TGTGCCAGCAGCCTAGGGGCCCAATACGAGCAGTACTTC. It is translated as CASSLGAQYEQYF.

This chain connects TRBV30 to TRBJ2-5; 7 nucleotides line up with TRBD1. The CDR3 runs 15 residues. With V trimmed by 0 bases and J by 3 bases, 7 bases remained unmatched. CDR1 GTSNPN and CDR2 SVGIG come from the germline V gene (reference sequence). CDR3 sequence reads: CAWSVPSDREETQYF. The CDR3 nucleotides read TGTGCCTGGAGTGTTCCCTCCGACAGGGAAGAGACCCAGTACTTC.

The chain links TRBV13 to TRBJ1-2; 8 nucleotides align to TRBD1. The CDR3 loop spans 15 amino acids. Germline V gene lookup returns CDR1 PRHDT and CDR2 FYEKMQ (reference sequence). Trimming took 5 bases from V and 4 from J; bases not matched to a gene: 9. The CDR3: CASSTGDRTGYGYTF. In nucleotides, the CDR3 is TGTGCCAGCAGCACGGGGGACAGGACTGGCTATGGCTACACCTTC.

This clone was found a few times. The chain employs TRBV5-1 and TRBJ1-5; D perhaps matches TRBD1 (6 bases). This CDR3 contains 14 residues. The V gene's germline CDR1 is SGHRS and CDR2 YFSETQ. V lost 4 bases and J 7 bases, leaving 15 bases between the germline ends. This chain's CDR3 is CASSPEGGRQPQHF. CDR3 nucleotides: TGCGCCAGCAGCCCAGAGGGGGGCAGGCAGCCCCAGCATTTT. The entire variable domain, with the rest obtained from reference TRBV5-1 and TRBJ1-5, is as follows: KAGVTQTPRYLIKTRGQQVTLSCSPISGHRSVSWYQQTPGQGLQFLFEYFSETQRNKGNFPGRFSGRQFSNSRSEMNVSTLELGDSALYLCASSPEGGRQPQHFGDGTRLSIL.

The CDR3 sequence is CASSSLGLAGDTQYF. The CDR3 DNA is TGTGCCAGTAGTTCCCTGGGACTAGCGGGAGATACGCAGTATTTT. The V call is TRBV19, the J call TRBJ2-3; 12 bases are a match to TRBD2. The CDR3 covers 15 residues. With V trimmed by 5 bases and J by 5 bases, 5 bases remained unmatched. Per germline, CDR1 LNHDA and CDR2 SQIVND (reference sequence).

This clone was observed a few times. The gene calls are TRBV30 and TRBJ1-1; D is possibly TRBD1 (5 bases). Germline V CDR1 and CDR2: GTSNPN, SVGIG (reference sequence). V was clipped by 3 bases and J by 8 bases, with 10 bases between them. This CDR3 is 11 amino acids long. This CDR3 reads CAWREGVEAFF. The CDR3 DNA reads TGTGCCTGGAGGGAAGGGGTCGAAGCTTTCTTT.

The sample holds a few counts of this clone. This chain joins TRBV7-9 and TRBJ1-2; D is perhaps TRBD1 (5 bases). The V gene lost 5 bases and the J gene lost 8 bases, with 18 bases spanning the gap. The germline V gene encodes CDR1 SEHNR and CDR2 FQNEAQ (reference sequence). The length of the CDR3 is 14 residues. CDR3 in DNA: TGTGCCAGCAGCCTCGGGACGGACGGAGCGGGCTACACCTTC. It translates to CASSLGTDGAGYTF.

The DNA for the CDR3 is TGTGCCAGTAGTTTATCCCTGGGAACTGAAGCTTTCTTT. Protein sequence: CASSLSLGTEAFF. The rearrangement joins TRBV19 to TRBJ1-1; D gene uncertain. Per germline, CDR1 LNHDA and CDR2 SQIVND (reference sequence). The length of the CDR3 is 13 residues. The germline V and J ends were trimmed by 5 bases and 5 bases, with 12 bases remaining between them.

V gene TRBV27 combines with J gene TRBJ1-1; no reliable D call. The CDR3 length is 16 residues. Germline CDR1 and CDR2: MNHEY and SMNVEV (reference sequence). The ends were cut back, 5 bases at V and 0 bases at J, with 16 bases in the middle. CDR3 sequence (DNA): TGTGCCAGCAGTCCCTCCACCGGGGAACTGAACACTGAAGCTTTCTTT. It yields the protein CASSPSTGELNTEAFF.

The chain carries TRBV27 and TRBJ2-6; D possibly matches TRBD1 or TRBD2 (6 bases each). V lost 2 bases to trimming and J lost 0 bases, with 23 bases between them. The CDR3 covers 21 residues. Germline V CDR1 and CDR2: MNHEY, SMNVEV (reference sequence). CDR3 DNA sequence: TGTGCCAGCAGTTTAAATGGGGGGACGGGGGCCTTCAGCTCTGGGGCCAACGTCCTGACTTTC. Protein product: CASSLNGGTGAFSSGANVLTF. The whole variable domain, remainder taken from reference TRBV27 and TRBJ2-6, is EAQVTQNPRYLITVTGKKLTVTCSQNMNHEYMSWYRQDPGLGLRQIYYSMNVEVTDKGDVPEGYKVSRKEKRNFPLILESPSPNQTSLYFCASSLNGGTGAFSSGANVLTFGAGSRLTVL.

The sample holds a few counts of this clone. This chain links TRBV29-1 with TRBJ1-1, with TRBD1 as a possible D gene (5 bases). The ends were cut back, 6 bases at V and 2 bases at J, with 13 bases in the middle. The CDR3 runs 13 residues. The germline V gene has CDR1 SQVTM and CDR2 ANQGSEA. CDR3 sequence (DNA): TGCAGCGTCCTCAGGGTCAGCAACACTGAAGCTTTCTTT. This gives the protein CSVLRVSNTEAFF.

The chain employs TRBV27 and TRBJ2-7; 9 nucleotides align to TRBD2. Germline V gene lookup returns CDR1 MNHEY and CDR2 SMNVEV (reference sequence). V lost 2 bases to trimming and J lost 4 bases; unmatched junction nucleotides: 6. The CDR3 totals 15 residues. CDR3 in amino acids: CASSLISGSGYEQYF. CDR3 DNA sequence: TGTGCCAGCAGTTTAATTAGCGGGAGCGGGTACGAGCAGTACTTC.

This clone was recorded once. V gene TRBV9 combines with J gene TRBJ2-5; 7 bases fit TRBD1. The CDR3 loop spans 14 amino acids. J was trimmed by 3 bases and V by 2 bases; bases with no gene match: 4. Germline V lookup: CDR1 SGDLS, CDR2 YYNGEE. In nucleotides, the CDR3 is TGTGCCAGCAGCGTTGACGACAGGGAAGAGACCCAGTACTTC. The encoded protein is CASSVDDREETQYF.

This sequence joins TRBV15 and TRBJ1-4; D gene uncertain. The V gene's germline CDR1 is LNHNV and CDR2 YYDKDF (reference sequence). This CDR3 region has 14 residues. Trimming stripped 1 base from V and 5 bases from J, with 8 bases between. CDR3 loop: CATSRVGGNEKLFF. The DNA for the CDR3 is TGTGCCACCAGCAGAGTAGGAGGAAATGAAAAACTGTTTTTT.